The T cell receptor beta chain described here comes from a study of control samples from healthy donors and cancer patients. CDR1 is SNHLY, CDR2 FYNNEI, per germline. CDR3 size: 13 residues. With 4 bases removed from V and 9 bases from J, the gap between germline ends came to 13 bases. Clones were sequenced by immunoSEQ multiplex PCR, and TCRdb holds only the in-frame ones, with some missing. There are approximately 100,000 clones in the sample; 85% to 90% occur only once, and 7.8% lies in the top ten. The specimen sequenced was blood. This TCR was sampled from a man aged 30 to 45 in good health. The V and J genes are TRBV2 and TRBJ2-1; D may be TRBD2 (5 bases). CDR3 sequence reads: CASSVSEAGEQFF. CDR3 sequence (DNA): TGTGCCAGCAGTGTGTCGGAGGCAGGTGAGCAGTTCTTC. Filled out from reference TRBV2 and TRBJ2-1, the complete variable domain reads EPEVTQTPSHQVTQMGQEVILRCVPISNHLYFYWYRQILGQKVEFLVSFYNNEISEKSEIFDDQFSVERPDGSNFTLKIRSTKLEDSAMYFCASSVSEAGEQFFGPGTRLTVL.